A selection of T cell receptor beta chains follows, all from one sample in a study of human T cells and chemical hapten exposure. TCRdb ran MiXCR on the RACE reads and lists one entry per CDR3 protein. The table shows more than 35,000 distinct CDR3 sequences, with roughly 13% occurring only once. This specimen was whole blood, taken in connection with sensitization to the hapten diphenylcyclopropenone (DPC). The source is a woman aged 40 to 50 with alopecia areata. Some clones in this sample may be carry-over from other donors' samples. Each CDR3 is given with its conserved first and last residue. Only part of the rows carry a size: once, few, many, or a class if the clone is expanded.

TRBJ2-5 many TRBV9 15 CASSVSGQIGETQYF
TRBJ2-5 . TRBV21-1 14 CASGQTGFQETQYF
TRBJ1-2 . TRBV7-2 15 CASRYTPSRGTGYTF
TRBJ2-2 . TRBV28 14 CASTLRQITGELFF
TRBJ2-1 many TRBV29-1 13 CSVRLDAYNEQFF
TRBJ1-4 . TRBV10-3 12 CANKSDREKLFF
TRBJ1-1 few TRBV29-1 12 CSVEDKTPEAFF
TRBJ2-1 few TRBV6-6 15 CASSQLAGGPGEQFF
TRBJ2-7 few TRBV7-7 13 CASSPGWGYEQYF
TRBJ2-5 . TRBV9 12 CASSLGQETQYF
TRBJ1-5 many TRBV3-1 13 CASSQGLNQPQHF
TRBJ1-1 many TRBV29-1 12 CSVDGGRTEAFF
TRBJ1-3 . TRBV7-9 14 CASAKVSSGNTIYF
TRBJ2-1 many TRBV19 12 CASRTGRNEQFF
TRBJ2-5 few TRBV28 13 CASRETGSETQYF
TRBJ2-5 few TRBV28 13 CASSLGQEETQYF
TRBJ2-1 . TRBV29-1 13 CSVALAVYNEQFF
TRBJ2-7 few TRBV7-3 17 CASSLDFPAGDDYEQYF
TRBJ1-5 few TRBV12-3/TRBV12-4 14 CASTGQGNYQPQHF
TRBJ1-1 many TRBV18 15 CASSPQTGKDTEAFF
TRBJ2-1 few TRBV7-2 15 CASSLAQGSYNEQFF
TRBJ2-4 . TRBV2 15 CASSDTGPTKNIQYF